This T cell receptor beta chain stems from a study of cytomegalovirus exposure and HLA in healthy donors (dated 2017 in TCRdb). Turning to the overall study: In an earlier analysis of several hundred of the donors, 276 Gb of sequence data and some 120 million unique TCR beta sequences from roughly 180 million T cells were reported. An early release covering roughly 580 HLA-typed donors comprised approximately 290 gigabases of sequencing data and around 80 million unique TCR sequences. Of the 398 genotyped donors, around 81% fell in the genetic ancestry cluster associated with self-reported Caucasian donors. The study was designed to test whether signatures of past pathogen exposure could be identified by cataloging public T cell receptors. Using immunosequencing, the study profiled T cell repertoires from fewer than 700 subjects and related those repertoires to cytomegalovirus serostatus. Besides the first cohort of approximately 710 subjects, a separate validation cohort made up of 95 to 150 different subjects was used. The study combined high-throughput TCR immunosequencing, statistical association of individual TCRs with disease status, and machine learning to predict cytomegalovirus infection status. A later analysis re-analyzed previously published TCR beta repertoires from roughly 690 donors and added high-resolution HLA genotyping to study TCR occurrence patterns. Rather than using new phenotypic data, the later analysis identified candidate immune exposures from TCR beta sequences and from how often those sequences occurred across donors. An earlier analysis of around 540 of the donors applied high-throughput TCR beta sequencing to assess whether each TCR beta V gene segment acted as functional or pseudogenic. Donor age, sex, ethnicity and CMV serostatus were compiled together with the repertoire data. In a later genetic analysis, genome-wide SNP genotypes for about 65% of the roughly 700 donors were used, and that subset was treated as a discovery cohort. All discovery cohort repertoires had been generated on a single sequencing platform. Both class I and class II loci were covered by HLA typing, at four-digit resolution. Typing coverage differed by locus: A, B, C, DRB1 and DQB1 were typed in roughly 629-630 donors, DQA1 in approximately 520, DPA1 in some 610, and DPB1 in just under 480. Because of strong linkage in the cohort, roughly five DR-DQ haplotypes were treated as single units for association and clustering. Across some 400 genotyped donors of the cohort, an average of 235,054 unique TCR beta nucleotide sequences per donor were sequenced, and roughly 20% of those sequences were non-productive. Results and caveats for the whole study, not just this receptor: The authors suggested that the approach could potentially be generalized to other disease states and immunological phenotypes. The study gave a list of 150 to 200 TCR beta chains associated with cytomegalovirus. An association between a missense DCLRE1C variant and V-gene and J-gene trimming of TCR beta chains was found in a later genetic analysis and replicated in an independent cohort. For the cohort, immune exposure information was limited to CMV serostatus. Broadly in line with IMGT annotations, most TCR beta V segments showed up in productive rearrangements about 87% or about 30% of the time in an earlier analysis of around 550 of the donors. The sequencing pipeline was judged likely to have produced a cluster of highly shared sequence variants as a technical artifact. HLA typing was unavailable for some donors at each locus, so association tests used only the typed subset. Most CMV-associated TCR beta chains appeared to be HLA-restricted in a later analysis, and the HLA associations seemed to be driven largely by CMV exposure. The classifier was reported to diagnose cytomegalovirus status with high specificity and sensitivity in both the original cohort and the validation cohort. Several of the top co-occurrence clusters appeared to be linked to parvovirus B19, influenza, CMV and Epstein-Barr virus, according to a later analysis. The cohort was sequenced for TCR beta chains only, and without alpha or paired-chain data the features that could be detected were limited. Over 15 rarely observed V segments, including chromosome 9 orphons, were excluded from the earlier analysis of a few hundred of the donors because counts were too low. In vitro tests confirmed that a few of the cytomegalovirus-associated TCR beta chains recognize cytomegalovirus antigens. Most TCR sequences were seen in very few donors, while some public TCRs were found in many individuals. In a later analysis, the rate of TCR association differed among HLA loci, with DRB1 alleles having the most associated TCRs and HLA-C alleles having the fewest. In a later analysis, HLA-associated TCR beta chains were found to be more clonally expanded and to have lower generation probabilities than equally common non-associated chains. At a false discovery rate of 0.05, a later analysis linked under 20,000 TCR beta sequences to specific HLA alleles. A further reported finding was that TCR beta sequences accurately predicted the HLA-A and HLA-B alleles for most subjects in the first cohort. Some IMGT-functional V segments, including TRBV6-2 and TRBV6-3, could not be told apart with the 87-base-pair reads, so those segments were excluded. Correlated functional status among segregating V segments might reflect linkage disequilibrium, but an unknown experimental factor could not be ruled out. A later genetic analysis reported fewer N-insertions in productive TCRs among donors in an Asian-associated ancestry cluster than the 666-donor mean. Roughly uniform sequencing depth across donors was assumed in presence/absence analyses, although this assumption may not hold. Strong co-occurrence of HLA alleles, especially DR and DQ, made assigning TCR associations to individual alleles difficult.

The method behind the library was the immunoSEQ multiplex PCR assay. For the multiplex PCR, a mixture combining 60 forward primers for TCR Vbeta segments and 13 reverse primers for TCR Jbeta segments was used. A multiplex PCR assay on genomic DNA amplified the CDR3 region of rearranged TCR beta genes. On the Illumina HiSeq System, the amplified TCR beta libraries were sequenced as 87-base-pair reads. Processing in the source paper ran as follows. In a later analysis, around 80 million unique TCR beta chains were counted across the 500 to 850 repertoires, and roughly 10 million of these chains were shared by at least two donors. Raw reads were error-corrected and collapsed into unique sequences by a nearest-neighbor algorithm in which closely related sequences were merged to remove PCR and sequencing errors. To assign V, D and J gene segments, CDR3 sequences were aligned to IMGT reference sequences. For a sequence to be retained, a match of at least six nucleotides was required to both a V gene segment and a J gene segment. A rearrangement was called productive if the CDR3 had no stop codons and remained in frame with V and J, and every other rearrangement was called non-productive. CDR3 was defined by IMGT convention, running from the second conserved V-encoded cysteine to the conserved J-encoded phenylalanine. The earlier analysis of a few hundred of the donors excluded sequences that lacked an unambiguous match to a single V gene segment. In an earlier analysis of some 590 of the donors, V segments were called functional above 56.7% productive rearrangements and were called segregating when the between-donor standard deviation exceeded 5%. A statistical classification framework was built to diagnose cytomegalovirus status from the catalog of TCR beta chain sequences. V and J gene assignment, in a later analysis, came from comparing TCR nucleotide sequences with IMGT/GENE-DB human TR gene sequences. A later analysis assigned CDR3 sequences and most-parsimonious VDJ recombination scenarios with the TCRdist pipeline. In a later analysis, each TCR beta chain was defined by its CDR3 amino acid sequence together with its V-gene family, and reads lacking a unique V-gene family were excluded. As a way to deal with suspected cross-contamination and a sequencing artifact, a later analysis dropped hundreds of nucleotide sequences that were highly shared and had low generation probability. In a later analysis, a clonal expansion index was calculated for each public chain from normalized within-repertoire ranks of inferred template counts. A later analysis computed generation probabilities with a VDJ recombination model fitted to out-of-frame rearrangements, and checked the results against IGoR. In a later analysis, hypergeometric tests were used to score TCR-TCR, TCR-HLA and TCR-CMV co-occurrence, with a repertoire-size bias correction applied to TCR pairs. False discovery rates were estimated in a later analysis by permuting HLA or CMV assignments 20 times. A later analysis grouped co-occurring TCRs with DBSCAN, adding TCRdist sequence similarity when clustering within HLA-allele-positive subsets. Repertoires with fewer than 30,000 or more than 120,000 public chains were left out of co-occurrence clustering, as were about five repertoires with anomalous nucleotide sharing. This immuneACCESS table, as held by TCRdb, lists in-frame sequences with V and J called but not all clones. Of the missing ones, under half trace to an unresolved V gene in checked studies; the others have no known cause. The DNA gave D and trimming, while V, J and clone size come from that table. Across this sample there are 65,000 to 100,000 clones, with around 79% seen only once. The ten largest account for about 15% of the sample.

The cohort consisted of more than 650 healthy bone marrow donors. Cohort members were all nominally healthy when sampled, although unrecorded immune exposures were likely present. The donor was CMV seropositive and was included in the group of 290 or so seropositive cohort members. A peripheral blood sample was collected from each donor, and TCR beta sequencing was performed on peripheral blood mononuclear cells. The Qiagen DNeasy Blood Extraction Kit was used to extract genomic DNA from the blood cell samples. CDR1 and CDR2, looked up from the germline V gene (reference sequence), are MNHEY and SMNVEV. Clipping removes 6 bases from V and 4 bases from J, with 9 as the unmatched junction base count. The CDR3 runs 14 amino acids, cysteine and phenylalanine included. Just the 42-base CDR3 DNA is kept, in frame starting at base 1. This clone turned up a few times. Its antigen has not been determined. No base quality information exists; no much larger clone differs at one position. The sample holds other DNA sequences that translate to the same CDR3.

The specimen sequenced was PBMCs. This TCR was recovered from a woman aged 40 to 50 in good health and CMV-seropositive. The sequence is built from TRBV27 and TRBJ2-7; 7 central bases correspond to TRBD2. The CDR3 in this case is CASSPGTGGYEQYF. The base sequence is TGTGCCAGCAGCCCCGGGACGGGGGGATACGAGCAGTACTTC.